Only a few counts were recorded for the clone carrying this TCR beta chain. What it recognizes is unknown. The library was made from cDNA and included unique molecular identifiers. TCRdb reprocessed the PCR reads via MiXCR and lists one record per CDR3 protein. This table holds about 680,000 distinct CDR3 sequences, roughly three fifths found once. This sample is part of a study of post-analysis software for immune sequencing data. Across the whole study: Progressive-relapsing, secondary progressive and relapsing-remitting multiple sclerosis were among the disease courses included.

Study outcomes and limitations: Strong co-clustering by F measure was seen for same-batch samples.

The sequenced sample consisted of blood. The clonotype originates from a girl aged 2 to 10 with multiple sclerosis.

CDR3: CSVGARGYNEQFF. Written as DNA, the CDR3 is TGCAGCGTGGGGGCTAGAGGATACAATGAGCAGTTCTTC. The V gene is TRBV29-1, the J gene TRBJ2-1, with D perhaps matching TRBD1 (6 bases). The germline CDR1 and CDR2 sequences are SQVTM and ANQGSEA. V was clipped by 6 bases and J by 4 bases, with 13 bases between them. CDR3 length equals 13 residues.